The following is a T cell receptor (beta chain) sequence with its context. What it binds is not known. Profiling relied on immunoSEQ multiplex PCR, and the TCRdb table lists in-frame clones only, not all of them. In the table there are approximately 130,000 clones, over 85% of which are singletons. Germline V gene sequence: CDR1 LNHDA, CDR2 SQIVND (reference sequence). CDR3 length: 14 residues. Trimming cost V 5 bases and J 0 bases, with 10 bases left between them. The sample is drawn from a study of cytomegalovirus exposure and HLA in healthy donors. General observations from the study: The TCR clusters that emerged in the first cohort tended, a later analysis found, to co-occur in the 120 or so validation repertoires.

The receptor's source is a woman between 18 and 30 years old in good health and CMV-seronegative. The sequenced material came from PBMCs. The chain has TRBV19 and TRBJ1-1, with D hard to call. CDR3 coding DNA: TGTGCCAGTAGTCCACGGACTCTGAACACTGAAGCTTTCTTT. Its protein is CASSPRTLNTEAFF.